Presented here are 21 T cell receptor beta chains from one specimen sequenced in a study of blood T cell repertoires in COVID-19. TCRdb keeps only in-frame clones here, not all; method: immunoSEQ multiplex PCR. The table records roughly 240,000 clones, 80% to 90% of them present only once. Sequenced sample: peripheral blood. Receptor source: a woman between 65 and 79 years old with acute or convalescent COVID-19.

In this sample, this clone turned up once. V and J are TRBV29-1 and TRBJ2-4; D gene ambiguous. The V gene lost 2 bases and the J gene lost 0 bases, with 8 bases spanning the gap. Germline CDR1 SQVTM, CDR2 ANQGSEA. The CDR3 spans 14 residues. CDR3 DNA sequence: TGCAGCGTTGAAATTGCAGAAGCCAAAAACATTCAGTACTTC. It specifies CSVEIAEAKNIQYF.

Worth noting for this clone: Other DNA sequences within the sample encode an identical CDR3. The rearrangement links TRBV5-1 to TRBJ2-7, with 8 bases aligning to TRBD1. With V trimmed by 0 bases and J by 1 base, 3 bases remained unmatched. The CDR3 has 15 amino acids. CDR1 and CDR2 from the germline V gene are SGHRS and YFSETQ. The CDR3 region is CASSLGGQGSYEQYF. The DNA for the CDR3 is TGCGCCAGCAGCTTGGGAGGACAGGGTTCCTACGAGCAGTACTTC.

The gene calls are TRBV10-2 and TRBJ2-3; D is possibly TRBD2 (6 bases). Trimming stripped 4 bases from V and 4 bases from J, with 9 bases between. CDR3 length: 13 residues. The V gene's germline CDR1 is WSHSY and CDR2 SAAADI. CDR3 sequence reads: CASSAAGSDTQYF. CDR3 in DNA: TGCGCCAGCAGTGCTGCGGGGTCAGATACGCAGTATTTT.

This chain joins TRBV4-3 and TRBJ2-4; 12 bases map to TRBD2. This CDR3 has 15 amino acids. V dropped 3 bases and J dropped 5; count of bases not matched to a gene: 2. The germline CDR1 and CDR2 sequences are LGHNA and YSLEER. For the CDR3, the DNA is TGCGCCAGCAGCCATGGGACTAGCGGGCAAAACATTCAGTACTTC. Protein sequence: CASSHGTSGQNIQYF.

This chain connects TRBV7-9 to TRBJ1-1; weak D call: TRBD1 (5 bases). The CDR3 has 13 residues. Trimming removed 4 bases at V and 8 bases at J, with 14 bases between. Germline lookup yields CDR1 SEHNR and CDR2 FQNEAQ (reference sequence). Written as DNA, the CDR3 is TGTGCCAGCAGCTCCATGGGGGGACGCGAAGCTTTCTTT. This codes for CASSSMGGREAFF.

This clone showed up just once. The chain couples TRBV2 to TRBJ2-2; D may be TRBD2 (6 bases). Germline loops: CDR1 SNHLY, CDR2 FYNNEI. V was cut by 6 bases and J by 10 bases, with 15 bases left in between. The CDR3 extends over 13 amino acids. In DNA form, the CDR3 reads TGTGCCAGCAGCCCAGGTTGGGGGGTGGAGCTGTTTTTT. This codes for CASSPGWGVELFF.

The chain joins TRBV9 to TRBJ1-1, with 8 nucleotides matching TRBD1. Germline V CDR1 and CDR2: SGDLS, YYNGEE. V shed 4 bases, J shed 4 bases, and the junction held 9 bases outside the gene matches. The CDR3 is 15 amino acids. The CDR3 loop is CASSPRDRGGTEAFF. The DNA of the CDR3 is TGTGCCAGCAGCCCTAGAGACAGGGGAGGCACTGAAGCTTTCTTT.

The rearrangement links TRBV6-6 to TRBJ1-2, with TRBD1 as a possible D gene (6 bases). V shed 4 bases and J shed 0 bases, with 12 bases lying between them. This CDR3 is built from 15 residues. Looked up from germline, CDR1 is MNHNY and CDR2 is SVGAGI (reference sequence). In DNA, the CDR3 is TGTGCCAGCAGTTCGACAGGTCTAGCTAACTATGGCTACACCTTC. Protein: CASSSTGLANYGYTF.

V gene TRBV30 combines with J gene TRBJ1-2; 7 positions match TRBD1. Trimming at V came to 2 bases and at J to 0 bases, leaving 6 bases not matched to a gene. CDR3 length: 15 amino acids. Germline V gives CDR1 GTSNPN, CDR2 SVGIG (reference sequence). The CDR3 protein is CAWSPSGQTNYGYTF. CDR3 coding DNA: TGTGCCTGGAGTCCCTCGGGACAGACTAACTATGGCTACACCTTC.

The chain links TRBV19 to TRBJ1-3; D gene uncertain. The germline V and J ends were trimmed by 1 base and 2 bases, with 15 bases remaining between them. This CDR3 is 17 amino acids long. The germline gives CDR1 LNHDA, CDR2 SQIVND (reference sequence). As DNA, the CDR3 is TGTGCCAGTAGTATAGCCCAGGCCGCCTGGACTGGAAACACCATATATTTT. Amino acid sequence: CASSIAQAAWTGNTIYF.

The chain couples TRBV2 to TRBJ1-2; D is undetermined. The ends were cut back, 7 bases at V and 0 bases at J, with 18 bases in the middle. The germline gives CDR1 SNHLY, CDR2 FYNNEI. The CDR3 has 16 residues. The CDR3 protein is CASKTGSPVANYGYTF. The CDR3 DNA follows: TGTGCCAGCAAGACCGGGTCGCCAGTAGCTAACTATGGCTACACCTTC.

V gene TRBV7-2 combines with J gene TRBJ2-3, with a possible D match to TRBD1 (8 bases). The CDR3 runs to 16 residues. Per the germline V gene, CDR1 is SGHTA and CDR2 is FQGNSA. Trimming took off 5 bases at V and 2 bases at J, with 17 bases between the two ends. The CDR3 protein is CASSGQGGGNTDTQYF. Here the CDR3 DNA reads TGTGCCAGCAGCGGACAGGGCGGGGGAAACACAGATACGCAGTATTTT. Full variable domain (missing parts from reference TRBV7-2 and TRBJ2-3): GAGVSQSPSNKVTEKGKDVELRCDPISGHTALYWYRQSLGQGLEFLIYFQGNSAPDKSGLPSDRFSAERTGGSVSTLTIQRTQQEDSAVYLCASSGQGGGNTDTQYFGPGTRLTVL.

The chain couples TRBV5-8 to TRBJ2-2, with D perhaps matching TRBD1 (5 bases). V shed 0 bases and J shed 1 base, with 7 bases lying between them. CDR1 SGHTS and CDR2 YDEGEE come from the germline V gene. The CDR3 is made up of 15 amino acids. The CDR3 DNA sequence: TGTGCCAGCAGCTTGGCAGGGTTGAACACCGGGGAGCTGTTTTTT. Its translation: CASSLAGLNTGELFF.

This clone appeared a few times. This sequence joins TRBV7-6 and TRBJ1-5; tentatively, D is TRBD1 (6 bases). Trimming stripped 5 bases from V and 7 bases from J, with 12 bases between. Germline CDR1 SGHVS, CDR2 FNYEAQ. This CDR3 is 13 amino acids long. CDR3 amino acids: CASSQQGGQPQHF. The CDR3, as DNA: TGTGCCAGCAGCCAACAGGGAGGGCAGCCCCAGCATTTT.

The chain is built from TRBV24-1 and TRBJ1-1; tentatively, D is TRBD1 (5 bases). Germline-derived CDR1 and CDR2 are KGHDR and SFDVKD. The length of the CDR3 is 12 residues. V was cut by 5 bases and J by 3 bases, with 6 bases left in between. CDR3 residues: CATSVGDTEAFF. CDR3 DNA: TGTGCCACCAGTGTAGGGGACACTGAAGCTTTCTTT.

V and J are TRBV30 and TRBJ1-2; the match to TRBD1 covers 9 bases. This CDR3 contains 14 residues. From germline, CDR1 is GTSNPN and CDR2 SVGIG (reference sequence). The V gene end was trimmed by 5 bases and the J gene end by 4 bases; junction bases not matched to a gene: 8. The CDR3 loop reads CAWALDRGGYGYTF. DNA for the CDR3: TGTGCCTGGGCGTTGGACAGGGGTGGCTATGGCTACACCTTC.

The chain links TRBV5-1 to TRBJ1-1; TRBD1 might be the D (5 bases). This CDR3 is built from 15 residues. Germline CDR1 SGHRS, CDR2 YFSETQ. The V end was cut by 4 bases, the J end by 0 bases, with 13 bases between. The CDR3, as DNA: TGCGCCAGCAGCGGTCCCACAGGAATGAACACTGAAGCTTTCTTT. Its translation is CASSGPTGMNTEAFF.

CDR3: CASSIAGVGNSPLHF. The CDR3, as DNA: TGTGCCAGTAGTATAGCAGGGGTGGGGAATTCACCCCTCCACTTT. The chain employs TRBV19 and TRBJ1-6; TRBD1 might be the D (6 bases). The germline gives CDR1 LNHDA, CDR2 SQIVND (reference sequence). The ends were cut back, 1 base at V and 7 bases at J, with 11 bases in the middle. The length of the CDR3 is 15 residues.

This clone was recorded at least ten times. This chain uses TRBV4-3 with TRBJ1-6; 7 bases align to TRBD1. The CDR3 is 15 amino acids. CDR1 LGHNA and CDR2 YSLEER come from the germline V gene. Germline trimming cut 2 bases from V and 7 bases from J; bases unmatched to any gene: 5. The CDR3: CASSQQTGTNSPLHF. CDR3 sequence (DNA): TGCGCCAGCAGCCAACAGACAGGGACCAATTCACCCCTCCACTTT.

The gene calls are TRBV4-3 and TRBJ1-6, with TRBD1 matching over 7 bases. Germline lookup yields CDR1 LGHNA and CDR2 YSLEER. V trimming: 1 base; J trimming: 7 bases; junction bases outside the gene matches: 7. CDR3 size: 16 residues. As DNA, the CDR3 is TGCGCCAGCAGCCAAGGGATCGGGACAGAAAATTCACCCCTCCACTTT. Translation gives CASSQGIGTENSPLHF.

The chain links TRBV19 to TRBJ2-1; possible D gene TRBD1, 6 bases. CDR3 length: 15 residues. The V gene lost 4 bases and the J gene lost 3 bases, with 13 bases spanning the gap. CDR1 LNHDA and CDR2 SQIVND come from the germline V gene (reference sequence). The CDR3, as DNA: TGTGCCAGTAGTAGCACAGGGTTAGACTACAATGAGCAGTTCTTC. Encoded protein: CASSSTGLDYNEQFF.